This T cell receptor (beta chain) was recorded in a study of shared clonotypes between healthy human individuals. On this clone: Its antigen is undetermined.

Terminally differentiated effector memory CD45RA+ cells were excluded from the naive CD8 cells, which were CD45RO-negative and positively selected for CCR7. Data came from immunoSEQ multiplex PCR; TCRdb stores just in-frame clones and leaves some out. The sample records 650,000 to 800,000 clones, about 90% being singletons. CDR1 and CDR2 (germline): SSHAT, FNYEAQ (reference sequence). The CDR3 has 16 amino acids. The V gene end was trimmed by 5 bases and the J gene end by 3 bases; junction bases not matched to a gene: 12. General study points: The sharing of approximately 5.1% of naive CD4 clonotypes was seen across a handful of donors. Unshared clonotypes carried lower generation probabilities than those common to all four donors. Since donors were few, the genetic and exposure-history diversity represented was limited.

The sequence came from a man aged 25 to 40 in good health. This chain joins TRBV7-7 and TRBJ2-7; 8 bases agree with TRBD2. The sample consisted of naive CD8+ T cells sorted from blood. CDR3 DNA: TGTGCCAGCAGCCCGGGAGCGGGAGAGTCCGACTACGAGCAGTACTTC. Residues: CASSPGAGESDYEQYF.